This T cell receptor beta chain was captured by sequencing in a study of blood T cell repertoires in COVID-19. Overall study context: In each case, the material was cDNA or gDNA derived from T cells, B-cell-depleted T cells, or PBMCs.

Residents of about two dozen US areas, aged 18 to 89 years, made up the participants. Germline loops: CDR1 KGHSH, CDR2 LQKENI. CDR3 size: 16 residues. V lost 3 bases and J 3 bases, leaving 17 bases between the germline ends. In the original processing: How many nucleated cells were present was estimated from reference gene primer amplification. Profiled with immunoSEQ multiplex PCR; TCRdb holds only in-frame clones, not every one. V and J calls and clone size come straight from that table; D and trimming were deduced from the DNA. The sample lists 280,000 or so clones; roughly 85% were seen once. The sample comprised PBMCs or T cells enriched from blood (not recorded which). The origin of this receptor is a woman between 45 and 60 years old who had recovered from COVID-19. This chain connects TRBV18 to TRBJ1-1; no definite D call. The CDR3 nucleotides read TGTGCCAGCTCACCGTTAGTTATTAGCGGGGACACTGAAGCTTTCTTT. Residues: CASSPLVISGDTEAFF.